The 20 T cell receptor beta chains in this list originate from one sample, sequenced in a study of cytomegalovirus exposure and HLA in healthy donors. The PCR ran on 60 Vbeta and 13 Jbeta primers. The assay was immunoSEQ multiplex PCR, and TCRdb's table has in-frame clones only and misses some. This sample has 120,000 to 150,000 clones, with 64% found just once. The sequencing sample was made of PBMCs. The receptor set was obtained from a woman aged 25-40 years in good health and CMV-seropositive.

The chain uses TRBV6-6 and TRBJ1-2, with D uncertain. CDR3 length equals 14 residues. V gave up 2 bases and J gave up 0 bases, with 7 bases separating them. Germline V lookup: CDR1 MNHNY, CDR2 SVGAGI (reference sequence). The CDR3 sequence is CASSYQGANYGYTF. The CDR3 DNA reads as TGTGCCAGCAGTTACCAAGGAGCTAACTATGGCTACACCTTC.

The chain uses TRBV9 and TRBJ1-1; 7 bases agree with TRBD1. The CDR3 contains 15 residues. CDR1 and CDR2 (germline): SGDLS, YYNGEE. V lost 4 bases, J lost 3 bases, and 9 bases stayed unmatched. The DNA of the CDR3 is TGTGCCAGCAGCCCCCCCGGCAGGGGGGACACTGAAGCTTTCTTT. Residues: CASSPPGRGDTEAFF.

This sequence joins TRBV10-3 and TRBJ1-1, with a weak D call TRBD1 (5 bases). The germline CDR1 and CDR2 sequences are ENHRY and SYGVKD. This CDR3 has 13 residues. Trimming removed 8 bases at V and 6 bases at J, with 16 bases between. This chain's CDR3 is CAISLVSGAEAFF. The DNA of the CDR3 is TGTGCCATCTCTTTGGTTTCGGGGGCTGAAGCTTTCTTT.

With regard to this clone: Other DNA sequences in the sample encode the same CDR3. This CDR3 is CASSLDSGGLTDTQYF. CDR3 DNA: TGCGCCAGCAGCTTGGATAGCGGGGGACTCACAGATACGCAGTATTTT. This chain uses TRBV5-1 with TRBJ2-3; TRBD2 matches at 9 bases. The CDR3 runs to 16 residues. V dropped 0 bases and J dropped 2; count of bases not matched to a gene: 4. Germline V gene data show CDR1 as SGHRS and CDR2 as YFSETQ.

The V and J genes are TRBV18 and TRBJ1-5, with no clear D. V was shortened by 6 bases and J by 7 bases, with 13 bases between the two germline ends. The length of the CDR3 is 13 residues. The germline V gene has CDR1 KGHSH and CDR2 LQKENI. The DNA for the CDR3 is TGTGCCAGCTCTCTTTCGAGGGAGCAGCCCCAGCATTTT. This sequence encodes CASSLSREQPQHF. The complete variable domain, with remaining parts taken from reference TRBV18 and TRBJ1-5, reads NAGVMQNPRHLVRRRGQEARLRCSPMKGHSHVYWYRQLPEEGLKFMVYLQKENIIDESGMPKERFSAEFPKEGPSILRIQQVVRGDSAAYFCASSLSREQPQHFGDGTRLSIL.

J is TRBJ2-7 and V is TRBV23-1; D is unresolved. TRBV23-1 is noted as an ORF with a role that remains uncertain. V gave up 5 bases and J gave up 2 bases, with 16 bases separating them. The CDR3 loop spans 15 amino acids. This chain's CDR3 is CASSIGAPRPYEQYF. DNA of the CDR3: TGCGCCAGCAGTATAGGCGCCCCGCGGCCCTACGAGCAGTACTTC.

V gene TRBV15 combines with J gene TRBJ1-1, with D uncertain. V lost 6 bases and J 1 base, leaving 12 bases between the germline ends. CDR3 length: 14 residues. Germline lookup yields CDR1 LNHNV and CDR2 YYDKDF (reference sequence). In nucleotides, the CDR3 is TGTGCCACCAGTCCTAACTTCGAGAACACTGAAGCTTTCTTT. Its translation: CATSPNFENTEAFF.

This chain uses TRBV6-1 with TRBJ1-5; no definite D call. V lost 1 base and J 0 bases, leaving 13 bases between the germline ends. Germline lookup yields CDR1 MNHNS and CDR2 SASEGT. There are 17 residues in the CDR3. Here the CDR3 reads CASSEVGQWNSNQPQHF. The CDR3 DNA is TGTGCCAGCAGTGAAGTTGGGCAGTGGAATAGCAATCAGCCCCAGCATTTT.

The chain joins TRBV6-6 to TRBJ2-7, with TRBD2 matching over 8 bases. The CDR3 runs 14 residues. The germline gives CDR1 MNHNY, CDR2 SVGAGI (reference sequence). J gave up 1 base and V 5 bases, and 4 bases lay outside the gene matches. The CDR3 sequence: CASSVAGPSYEQYF. The CDR3 DNA follows: TGTGCCAGCAGTGTAGCGGGACCATCCTACGAGCAGTACTTC.

In this sample, this clone turned up a few times. The chain joins TRBV28 to TRBJ2-7; possibly TRBD1 for D (6 bases). The CDR3 loop spans 15 amino acids. V dropped 4 bases and J dropped 6 bases, with 19 bases sitting between them. CDR1 MDHEN and CDR2 SYDVKM come from the germline V gene. The CDR3 here is CASSSWGLAEGEQYF. The CDR3 bases are TGTGCCAGCAGTTCTTGGGGGCTAGCCGAAGGCGAGCAGTACTTC.

The rearrangement joins TRBV29-1 to TRBJ1-3; no definite D call. The V gene's germline CDR1 is SQVTM and CDR2 ANQGSEA. Trimming pared 3 bases from V and 9 bases from J, leaving 15 bases between. The CDR3 is made up of 13 amino acids. The CDR3 nucleotides read TGCAGCGTTGATCCACTAACCGGCACCACCATATATTTT. Its translation: CSVDPLTGTTIYF.

V usage is TRBV6-4 and J usage is TRBJ1-1, with a tentative D call TRBD1 (5 bases). Germline loops: CDR1 MRHNA, CDR2 SNTAGT. The CDR3 length is 13 residues. V was clipped by 3 bases and J by 1 base, with 6 bases between them. The CDR3 DNA is TGTGCCAGCAGTGAGCAGGGGAACACTGAAGCTTTCTTT. Translated: CASSEQGNTEAFF.

The sample holds a few counts of this clone. This chain connects TRBV6-1 to TRBJ1-1, with D hard to call. V gave up 4 bases and J gave up 5 bases, with 14 bases separating them. Germline V gene sequence: CDR1 MNHNS, CDR2 SASEGT. The CDR3 sequence is 14 residues long. DNA for the CDR3: TGTGCCAGCAGTGTAGACACCCTGGATACTGAAGCTTTCTTT. This sequence encodes CASSVDTLDTEAFF.

This chain connects TRBV14 to TRBJ1-6, with a possible D match to TRBD1 (5 bases). Per germline, CDR1 SGHDN and CDR2 FVKESK. The V end was cut by 1 base, the J end by 9 bases, with 10 bases between. CDR3 length equals 14 residues. Here the CDR3 reads CASSQGGGSSPLHF. CDR3 nucleotide sequence: TGTGCCAGCAGCCAAGGGGGCGGGAGTTCACCCCTCCACTTT. Full variable domain (missing parts from reference TRBV14 and TRBJ1-6): EAGVTQFPSHSVIEKGQTVTLRCDPISGHDNLYWYRRVMGKEIKFLLHFVKESKQDESGMPNNRFLAERTGGTYSTLKVQPAELEDSGVYFCASSQGGGSSPLHFGNGTRLTVT.

The V and J genes are TRBV5-1 and TRBJ1-4; D gene unclear. From germline, CDR1 is SGHRS and CDR2 YFSETQ. Between the trimmed V and J ends, which lost 2 bases and 8 bases, there was a span of 13 bases. The CDR3 sequence is 14 residues long. CDR3 loop: CASSFDPGSEKLFF. The CDR3 bases are TGCGCCAGCAGCTTTGACCCGGGGAGCGAAAAACTGTTTTTT. The whole variable domain, remainder taken from reference TRBV5-1 and TRBJ1-4, is KAGVTQTPRYLIKTRGQQVTLSCSPISGHRSVSWYQQTPGQGLQFLFEYFSETQRNKGNFPGRFSGRQFSNSRSEMNVSTLELGDSALYLCASSFDPGSEKLFFGSGTQLSVL.

The rearrangement joins TRBV18 to TRBJ1-4; D not certain. V shed 1 base and J shed 3 bases, with 15 bases lying between them. CDR1 KGHSH and CDR2 LQKENI come from the germline V gene. CDR3 length: 17 residues. CDR3 protein: CASSPQQLLASNEKLFF. The CDR3 DNA sequence: TGTGCCAGCTCACCACAGCAGCTCTTAGCCTCTAATGAAAAACTGTTTTTT.

This clone has a handful of counts. The gene calls are TRBV2 and TRBJ2-7, with D possibly TRBD1 on 6 matching bases. This CDR3 region has 14 residues. V was cut by 5 bases and J by 0 bases, with 11 bases left in between. Germline V lookup: CDR1 SNHLY, CDR2 FYNNEI. The CDR3 loop reads CASSFDRSSYEQYF. The CDR3, as DNA: TGTGCCAGCAGTTTTGACAGGTCCTCCTACGAGCAGTACTTC.

The chain links TRBV7-7 to TRBJ2-5; TRBD2 agrees at 7 bases. There are 13 residues in the CDR3. The V gene end was trimmed by 5 bases and the J gene end by 5 bases; junction bases not matched to a gene: 5. CDR1 is SSHAT and CDR2 is FNYEAQ in the germline V gene (reference sequence). The CDR3 sequence is CASSVGREETQYF. The CDR3, as DNA: TGTGCCAGCAGCGTGGGGCGGGAGGAGACCCAGTACTTC.

V gene TRBV6-1 combines with J gene TRBJ2-2, with 9 bases aligning to TRBD2. The CDR3 runs to 14 residues. With 7 bases clipped from V and 4 bases from J, the junction kept 4 bases outside the gene matches. The germline V gene encodes CDR1 MNHNS and CDR2 SASEGT. The CDR3 here is CASNPSGATGELFF. In DNA, the CDR3 is TGTGCCAGCAACCCTAGCGGGGCCACCGGGGAGCTGTTTTTT.

The rearrangement links TRBV10-1 to TRBJ2-7; perhaps TRBD1 as D (9 bases). The CDR3 loop spans 13 amino acids. The germline V gene has CDR1 WNHNN and CDR2 SYGVQD (reference sequence). Trimming stripped 10 bases from V and 6 bases from J, with 19 bases between. The CDR3 sequence: CANGAGDRAEQYF. CDR3 in DNA: TGCGCCAACGGAGCGGGGGACAGGGCCGAGCAGTACTTC.